The source of this T cell receptor beta chain is a study of blood T cell repertoires in COVID-19. About the research overall: COVID-19 samples, acute and convalescent, were from the United States, Italy and Spain. PBMCs, B-cell-depleted T cells, or T cells were the source of the cDNA or gDNA that made up the material.

Germline V gene data show CDR1 as LNHDA and CDR2 as SQIVND (reference sequence). This CDR3 contains 16 residues. After removal of 11 bases from V and 5 bases from J, the junction contained 20 bases not matched to a gene. Source study methods: It was from reference gene primer amplification that nucleated cell counts were estimated. Measured with immunoSEQ multiplex PCR; TCRdb has only the in-frame clones, and not every one. The D gene and trimming were derived from the DNA, and the V and J assignments and clone size from that table. The repertoire holds about 26,000 clones, with approximately 66% as singletons.

Specimen: peripheral blood. This sequence joins TRBV19 and TRBJ2-7; 8 nucleotides match TRBD1. This TCR was sampled from a man aged 55 to 70 with active or convalescent COVID-19. In DNA, the CDR3 is TGTGCCCGTAAAAGGGAAACGACAGGGGTGAGGAACGAGCAGTACTTC. It codes for CARKRETTGVRNEQYF. Full variable domain (rest looked up from reference TRBV19 and TRBJ2-7): DGGITQSPKYLFRKEGQNVTLSCEQNLNHDAMYWYRQDPGQGLRLIYYSQIVNDFQKGDIAEGYSVSREKKESFPLTVTSAQKNPTAFYLCARKRETTGVRNEQYFGPGTRLTVT.